Following are 3 T cell receptor beta chains from one sample sequenced in a study of blood T cell repertoires in COVID-19. Method: immunoSEQ multiplex PCR; TCRdb's copy keeps in-frame clones and lacks some. In the table there are 75,000 to 85,000 clones, approximately 85% of which are singletons. The sequenced sample consisted of peripheral blood. Every receptor here comes from a human donor in a cohort sampled during active COVID-19.

The chain links TRBV19 to TRBJ1-5; 11 bases line up with TRBD1. The CDR3 runs to 15 residues. The germline gives CDR1 LNHDA, CDR2 SQIVND (reference sequence). Unmatched junction bases numbered 7, after V lost 6 bases and J lost 6 bases. CDR3 nucleotides: TGTGCCAGTAGGCGGACAGGGGGCGCGGGTCAGCCCCAGCATTTT. This codes for CASRRTGGAGQPQHF.

The sample holds one count of this clone. The chain carries TRBV9 and TRBJ2-5; perhaps TRBD2 as D (5 bases). The germline V and J ends were trimmed by 3 bases and 0 bases, with 15 bases remaining between them. This CDR3 spans 16 amino acids. Germline CDR1 SGDLS, CDR2 YYNGEE. CDR3 amino acids: CASSGGERKYQETQYF. The CDR3 DNA follows: TGTGCCAGCAGCGGGGGAGAGCGGAAGTACCAAGAGACCCAGTACTTC.

The chain is built from TRBV5-4 and TRBJ2-1, with 9 positions matching TRBD2. Trimming took 8 bases from V and 4 from J; bases not matched to a gene: 4. CDR3 size: 13 residues. Looked up from germline, CDR1 is SGHNT and CDR2 is YYREEE (reference sequence). The CDR3 sequence is CASSAGGYNEQFF. In DNA form, the CDR3 reads TGTGCCAGTTCAGCGGGGGGTTACAATGAGCAGTTCTTC.